The rows below give T cell receptor beta chains drawn from one sample of a study of OX40 agonist ivuxolimab in advanced cancers. Measured with immunoSEQ multiplex PCR; TCRdb has only the in-frame clones, and not every one. The sample has roughly 87,000 clones, 91% seen once. Material: CD4+ or CD8+ T cells sorted from blood, obtained in a trial of the OX40 agonist ivuxolimab. These receptors all come from an adult with an advanced solid tumor such as melanoma, head and neck, liver or kidney cancer. Each CDR3 is given without its conserved first and last residue. D genes are given only for firm matches.

d_call: NA; v_call: TRBV4-1; cdr3_aa: ASSPLLVENEKLF
d_call: TRBD1; v_call: TRBV10-2; cdr3_aa: ASTGQGVENYNEQF
d_call: NA; v_call: TRBV13; cdr3_aa: ASSFSSYNEQF
d_call: NA; v_call: TRBV9; cdr3_aa: ASSVQGNLENTIY
d_call: NA; v_call: TRBV4-3; cdr3_aa: ASSQGVGVTGNTIY
d_call: NA; v_call: TRBV28; cdr3_aa: ASGHRGAEETQY
d_call: NA; v_call: TRBV6-4; cdr3_aa: ASSDGIRNEQF
d_call: NA; v_call: TRBV4-1; cdr3_aa: ASSQDRGLRF
d_call: TRBD1; v_call: TRBV28; cdr3_aa: ASSFTGGQFYNEQF
d_call: NA; v_call: TRBV30; cdr3_aa: AWGGRADNEQF
d_call: NA; v_call: TRBV5-6; cdr3_aa: ASSFGNTEAF
d_call: TRBD1; v_call: TRBV6-5; cdr3_aa: ASSYGQGDGDTQY
d_call: NA; v_call: TRBV25-1; cdr3_aa: ASSGHFGESGNTIY
d_call: NA; v_call: TRBV25-1; cdr3_aa: ASSYYNEQF
d_call: NA; v_call: TRBV4-1; cdr3_aa: ASSPRDGSSGANVLT
d_call: NA; v_call: TRBV12-5; cdr3_aa: ASGPLYQETQY
d_call: TRBD1; v_call: TRBV4-3; cdr3_aa: ASSHHRQGPGELF
d_call: NA; v_call: TRBV30; cdr3_aa: AWSATLLNTEAF
d_call: TRBD2; v_call: TRBV14; cdr3_aa: ASSQVEREDPI
d_call: NA; v_call: TRBV7-9; cdr3_aa: ASSAITEAF
d_call: NA; v_call: TRBV30; cdr3_aa: AWNGGNGYT
d_call: NA; v_call: TRBV5-1; cdr3_aa: ASSLSGGSEDGYT